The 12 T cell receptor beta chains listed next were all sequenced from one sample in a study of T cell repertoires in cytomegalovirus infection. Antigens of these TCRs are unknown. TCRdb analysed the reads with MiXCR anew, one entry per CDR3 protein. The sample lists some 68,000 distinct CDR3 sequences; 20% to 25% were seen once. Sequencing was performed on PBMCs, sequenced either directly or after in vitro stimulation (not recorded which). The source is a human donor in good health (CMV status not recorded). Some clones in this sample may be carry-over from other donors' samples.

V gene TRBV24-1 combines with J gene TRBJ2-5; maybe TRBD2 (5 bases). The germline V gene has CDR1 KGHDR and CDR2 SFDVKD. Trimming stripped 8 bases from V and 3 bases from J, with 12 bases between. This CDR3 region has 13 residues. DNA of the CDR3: TGTGCCACCACCGAGGGTAGCGAAGAGACCCAGTACTTC. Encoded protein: CATTEGSEETQYF.

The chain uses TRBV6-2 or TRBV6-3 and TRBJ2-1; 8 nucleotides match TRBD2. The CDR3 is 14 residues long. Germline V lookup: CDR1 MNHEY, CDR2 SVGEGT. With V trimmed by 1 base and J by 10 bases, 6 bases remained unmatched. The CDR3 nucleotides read TGTGCCAGCAGTTACTGGACTAGCAGCCGGGAGCAGTTCTTC. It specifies CASSYWTSSREQFF.

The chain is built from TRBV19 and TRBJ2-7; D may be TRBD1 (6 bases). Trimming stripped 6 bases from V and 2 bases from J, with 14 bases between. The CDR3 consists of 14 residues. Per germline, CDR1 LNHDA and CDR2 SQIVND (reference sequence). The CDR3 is CASSRRTEAYEQYF. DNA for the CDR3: TGTGCCAGTAGCCGGAGGACAGAGGCCTACGAGCAGTACTTC.

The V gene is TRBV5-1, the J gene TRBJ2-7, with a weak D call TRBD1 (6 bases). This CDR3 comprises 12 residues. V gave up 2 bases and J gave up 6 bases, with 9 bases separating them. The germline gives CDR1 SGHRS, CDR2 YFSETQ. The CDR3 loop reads CASSLTGSEQYV. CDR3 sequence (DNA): TGCGCCAGCAGCTTAACAGGGTCCGAGCAGTACGTC.

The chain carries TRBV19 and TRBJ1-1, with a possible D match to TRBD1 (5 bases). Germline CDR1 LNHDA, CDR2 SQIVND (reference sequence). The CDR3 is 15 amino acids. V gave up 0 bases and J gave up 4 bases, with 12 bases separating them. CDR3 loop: CASSIDGGAGTEAFF. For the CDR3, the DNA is TGTGCCAGTAGTATAGACGGTGGGGCTGGCACTGAAGCTTTCTTT.

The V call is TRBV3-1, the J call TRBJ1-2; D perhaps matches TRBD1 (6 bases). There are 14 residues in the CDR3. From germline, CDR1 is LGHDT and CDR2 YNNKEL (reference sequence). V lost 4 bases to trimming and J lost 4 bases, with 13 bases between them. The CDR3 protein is CASSPGQLSYGYTF. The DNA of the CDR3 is TGTGCCAGCAGCCCCGGACAGCTAAGCTATGGCTACACCTTC.

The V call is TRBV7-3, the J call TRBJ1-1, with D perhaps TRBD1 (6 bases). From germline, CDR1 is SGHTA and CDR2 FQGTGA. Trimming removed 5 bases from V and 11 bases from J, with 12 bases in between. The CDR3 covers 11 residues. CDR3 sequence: CASSVGQWAFF. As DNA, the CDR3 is TGTGCCAGCAGCGTCGGACAGTGGGCTTTCTTT. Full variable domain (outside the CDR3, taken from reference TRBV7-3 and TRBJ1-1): GAGVSQTPSNKVTEKGKYVELRCDPISGHTALYWYRQSLGQGPEFLIYFQGTGAADDSGLPNDRFFAVRPEGSVSTLKIQRTERGDSAVYLCASSVGQWAFFGQGTRLTVV.

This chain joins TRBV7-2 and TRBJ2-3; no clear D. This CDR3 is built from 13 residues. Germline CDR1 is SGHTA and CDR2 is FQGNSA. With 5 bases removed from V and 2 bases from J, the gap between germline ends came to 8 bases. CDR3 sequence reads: CASSPRTTDTQYF. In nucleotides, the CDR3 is TGTGCCAGCAGCCCACGAACCACAGATACGCAGTATTTT.

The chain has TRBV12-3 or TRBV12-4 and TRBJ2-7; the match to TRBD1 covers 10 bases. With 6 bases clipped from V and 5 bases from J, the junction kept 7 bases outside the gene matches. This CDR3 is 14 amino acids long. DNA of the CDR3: TGTGCCAGCAGCCCGGGACAGGGGCTCAACGAGCAGTACGTC. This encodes CASSPGQGLNEQYV.

The CDR3 loop is CASSQADGANYGYTF. The CDR3 DNA follows: TGCGCCAGCAGCCAAGCCGACGGGGCTAACTATGGCTACACCTTC. The V call is TRBV4-1, the J call TRBJ1-2, with D unresolved. Germline V gives CDR1 MGHRA, CDR2 YSYEKL. This CDR3 is 15 amino acids long. The V end lost 1 base, the J end lost 0 bases, and 9 bases lay between the germline ends.

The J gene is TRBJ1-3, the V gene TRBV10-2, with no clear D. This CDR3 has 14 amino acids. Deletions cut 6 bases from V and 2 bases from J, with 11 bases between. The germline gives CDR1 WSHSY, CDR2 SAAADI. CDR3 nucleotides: TGCGCCAGCAGGGTCGGAAGAACTGGAAACACCATATATTTT. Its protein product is CASRVGRTGNTIYF.

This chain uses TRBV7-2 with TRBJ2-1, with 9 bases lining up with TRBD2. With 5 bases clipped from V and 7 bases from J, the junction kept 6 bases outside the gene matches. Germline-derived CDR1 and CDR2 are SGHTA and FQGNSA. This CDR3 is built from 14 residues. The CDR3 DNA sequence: TGTGCCAGCAGCGGTACCCTAGCGGGAAATGAGCAGTTCTTC. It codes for CASSGTLAGNEQFF.